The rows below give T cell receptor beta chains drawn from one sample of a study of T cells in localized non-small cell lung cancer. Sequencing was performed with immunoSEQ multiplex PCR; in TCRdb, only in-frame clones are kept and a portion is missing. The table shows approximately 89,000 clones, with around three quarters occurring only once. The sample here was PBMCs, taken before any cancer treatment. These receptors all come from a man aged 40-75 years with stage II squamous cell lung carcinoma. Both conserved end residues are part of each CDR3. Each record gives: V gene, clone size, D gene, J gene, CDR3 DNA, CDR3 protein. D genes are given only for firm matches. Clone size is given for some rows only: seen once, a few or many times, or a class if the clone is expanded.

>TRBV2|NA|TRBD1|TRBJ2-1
TGTGCCAGCACCATCCGGGACAGGGGGAACAATGAGCAGTTCTTC
CASTIRDRGNNEQFF
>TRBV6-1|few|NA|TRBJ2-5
TGTGCCAGCAGTGACAGGGACACCTTAAGGGAGACCCAGTACTTC
CASSDRDTLRETQYF
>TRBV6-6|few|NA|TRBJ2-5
TGTGCCAGCAGTCCCTCTTTAGAGGAGACCCAGTACTTC
CASSPSLEETQYF
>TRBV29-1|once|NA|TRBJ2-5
TGCAGCGTTGAGCCCGACGGCGGAGAGACCCAGTACTTC
CSVEPDGGETQYF
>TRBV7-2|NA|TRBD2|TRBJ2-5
TGTGCCAGCAGCCCACCAGGTAGCGGGCGGGAGACCCAGTACTTC
CASSPPGSGRETQYF
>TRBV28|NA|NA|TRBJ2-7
TGTGCCAGCAGTTTTAGGGAGCAGTACTTC
CASSFREQYF
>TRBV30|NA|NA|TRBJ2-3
TGTGCCTGGAGTGTTAGGGCATGGCGGGCGGATACGCAGTATTTT
CAWSVRAWRADTQYF
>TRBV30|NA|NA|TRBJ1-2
TGTGCCTGGAGTCCGTATCCAGGGAACTATGGCTACACCTTC
CAWSPYPGNYGYTF
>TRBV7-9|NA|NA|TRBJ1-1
TGTGCCAGCAGCTTAGACCTGAACACTGAAGCTTTCTTT
CASSLDLNTEAFF
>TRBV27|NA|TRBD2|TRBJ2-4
TGTGCCAGCAGTTTAGGGCGGGGGGCCATTCAGTACTTC
CASSLGRGAIQYF
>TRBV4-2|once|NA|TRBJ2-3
TGTGCCAGCAGCCAAGACCGCGGCACAGATACGCAGTATTTT
CASSQDRGTDTQYF
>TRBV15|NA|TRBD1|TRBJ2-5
TGTGCCACCAGCGGAAGAACGGGACAGAGTATAATCCAGTACTTC
CATSGRTGQSIIQYF
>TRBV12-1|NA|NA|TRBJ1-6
NA
CASSFAPAATNSPLHF
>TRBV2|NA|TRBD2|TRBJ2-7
TGTGCCAGCACCCGAGAGGCTAGCGGGCGCTACGAGCAGTACTTC
CASTREASGRYEQYF
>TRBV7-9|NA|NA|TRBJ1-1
TGTGCCAGCAGCTTAGCTGGATTGGGCACTGAAGCTTTCTTT
CASSLAGLGTEAFF
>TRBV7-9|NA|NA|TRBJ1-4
TGTGCCAGCAGCTTAGGGGGTAATGAAAAACTGTTTTTT
CASSLGGNEKLFF
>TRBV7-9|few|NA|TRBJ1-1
TGTGCCAGCAGCCTGGGACCGCACACTGAAGCTTTCTTT
CASSLGPHTEAFF
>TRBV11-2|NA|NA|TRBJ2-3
TGTGCCAGCAGCTTAATGGTCACAGATACGCAGTATTTT
CASSLMVTDTQYF
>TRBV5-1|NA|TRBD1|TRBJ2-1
TGCGCCAGCAGCTCAGGGACAGGGTGGAATGAGCAGTTCTTC
CASSSGTGWNEQFF
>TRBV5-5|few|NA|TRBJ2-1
TGTGCCAGCAGCTTGGCAGTACCCGGGGCCTCCTACAATGAGCAGTTCTTC
CASSLAVPGASYNEQFF
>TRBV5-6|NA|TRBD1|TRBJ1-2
TGTGCCAGCAGCCGGGACAGGGGAAGATCTGGCTACACCTTC
CASSRDRGRSGYTF
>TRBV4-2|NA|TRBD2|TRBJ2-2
TGTGCCAGCAGCCAATTATTTCGCGGGAGGGCCGAGGACACCGGGGAGCTGTTTTTT
CASSQLFRGRAEDTGELFF
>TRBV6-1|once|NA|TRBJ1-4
TGTGCCAGCAGTGAGAACTTGTGGACACTGACAGCAACTAATGAAAAACTGTTTTTT
CASSENLWTLTATNEKLFF
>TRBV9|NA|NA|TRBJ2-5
TGTGCCAGCAGTAAACAGGGAGTGTCACAAGAGACCCAGTACTTC
CASSKQGVSQETQYF
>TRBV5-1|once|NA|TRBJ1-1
TGCGCCAGCAGCTCTAACAGGGATGTGAACACTGAAGCTTTCTTT
CASSSNRDVNTEAFF
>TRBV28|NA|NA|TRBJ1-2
TGTGCCAGCAGTTCCCGCGGAGGGGGGACCTATGGCTACACCTTC
CASSSRGGGTYGYTF
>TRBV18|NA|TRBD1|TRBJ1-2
TGTGCCAGCTCACCGTCCGGACAGGCAGGAGTTTATGGCTACACCTTC
CASSPSGQAGVYGYTF
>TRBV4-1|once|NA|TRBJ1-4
TGCGCCAGCAGCCAAGGTGGCTTATATAATGAAAAACTGTTTTTT
CASSQGGLYNEKLFF
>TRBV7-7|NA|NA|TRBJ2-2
TGTGCTAGCCGTGTCGGGGTGGCCGGGGAGCTGTTTTTT
CASRVGVAGELFF
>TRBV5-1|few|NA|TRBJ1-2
TGCGCCAGCAGCCGGCCGGGGGGCGACTATGGCTACACCTTC
CASSRPGGDYGYTF
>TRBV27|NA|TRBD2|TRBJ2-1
TGTGCCAGCAACCCCCGTGGGGGGGTATACAATGAGCAGTTCTTC
CASNPRGGVYNEQFF
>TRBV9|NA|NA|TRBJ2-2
TGTGCCAGCAGTTTTACCGGGGAGCTGTTTTTT
CASSFTGELFF
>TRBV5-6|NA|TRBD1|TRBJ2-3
TGTGCCAGCAGCTGGCAGGGGGCCGATACGCAGTATTTT
CASSWQGADTQYF
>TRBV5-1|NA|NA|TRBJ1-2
TGCGCCAGCAGCCAAGACAGAGCTGGTGGCTACACCTTC
CASSQDRAGGYTF
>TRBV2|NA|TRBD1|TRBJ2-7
TGTGCCAGCAGTGCTCAGACAGGGACCTACGAGCAGTACTTC
CASSAQTGTYEQYF
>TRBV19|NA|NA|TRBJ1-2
TGTGCCAGCAGTATGGCAAGGAATAACTATGGCTACACCTTC
CASSMARNNYGYTF
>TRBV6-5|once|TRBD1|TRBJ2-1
TGTGCCAGCAGTTACTCATACAGGGGAATCTACAATGAGCAGTTCTTC
CASSYSYRGIYNEQFF
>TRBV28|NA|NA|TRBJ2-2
TGTGCGATCCGGCAGGGCCGCACCGGGGAGCTGTTTTTT
CAIRQGRTGELFF
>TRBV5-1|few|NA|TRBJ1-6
TGCGCCAGCAGCTTGGGAGCTAATAATTCACCCCTCCACTTT
CASSLGANNSPLHF
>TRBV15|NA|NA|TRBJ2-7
TGTGCCACCAGCAGGGAGCAGGGGCCCTACGAGCAGTACTTC
CATSREQGPYEQYF
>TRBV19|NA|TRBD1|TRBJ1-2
TGTGCCAGTAGTGGCGACAGGGGATCCGGCGGCTACACCTTC
CASSGDRGSGGYTF
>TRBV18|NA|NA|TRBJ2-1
TGTGCCAGCTCGAATGATACACGGGGGCAGTTCTTC
CASSNDTRGQFF
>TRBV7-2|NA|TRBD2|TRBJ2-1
TGTGCCAGCAGCTTAGATCCCGGGAGGGCAAATGAGCAGTTCTTC
CASSLDPGRANEQFF
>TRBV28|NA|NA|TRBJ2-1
TGTGCCAGCAGTTCAGTGACAGCGGTGGGCTACAATGAGCAGTTCTTC
CASSSVTAVGYNEQFF
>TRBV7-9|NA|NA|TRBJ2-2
TGTGCCAGCAGCTACGTACACACCACCGGGGAGCTGTTTTTT
CASSYVHTTGELFF
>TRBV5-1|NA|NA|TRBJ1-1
TGCGCCAGCAGCCCGGACGTGGACACTGAAGCTTTCTTT
CASSPDVDTEAFF
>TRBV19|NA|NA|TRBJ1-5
TGTGCCAGTACCCAAACGGGGGTCAATCAGCCCCAGCATTTT
CASTQTGVNQPQHF
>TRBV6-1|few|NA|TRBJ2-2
TGTGCCAGCAGTGAAGCTGGGGGAGCGGGTACCGGGGAGCTGTTTTTT
CASSEAGGAGTGELFF
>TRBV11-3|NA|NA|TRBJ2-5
TGTGCCAGCAGTCGGGACCGCCAGACCCAGTACTTC
CASSRDRQTQYF
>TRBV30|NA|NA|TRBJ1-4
TGTGCCTGGAGTCGGACAGCTAATGAAAAACTGTTTTTT
CAWSRTANEKLFF
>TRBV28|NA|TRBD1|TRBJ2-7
TGTGCCAGCAGTTTAGAAGGACAGGGGGCGAGAGAGCAGTACTTC
CASSLEGQGAREQYF
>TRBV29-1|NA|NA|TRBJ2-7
TGCAGCGTTGTCTTCCGTTCACAGAACTACGAGCAGTACTTC
CSVVFRSQNYEQYF
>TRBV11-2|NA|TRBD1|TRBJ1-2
TGTGCCAGCAGCTCACAGCAGGGGGCGAGTAGCTATGGCTACACCTTC
CASSSQQGASSYGYTF
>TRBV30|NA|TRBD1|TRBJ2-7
TGTGCCTGGAGTTCCCTATATGGACAGGCCTACGAGCAGTACTTC
CAWSSLYGQAYEQYF
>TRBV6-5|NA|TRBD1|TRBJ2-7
TGTGCCAGCAGTTCCTCCGGGACAGGGAAAAACGAGCAGTACTTC
CASSSSGTGKNEQYF
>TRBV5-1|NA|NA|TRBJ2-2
TGCGCCAGCGCCGGGACTTTAAACACCGGGGAGCTGTTTTTT
CASAGTLNTGELFF
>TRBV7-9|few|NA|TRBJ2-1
TGTGCCAGCAGCTCGGGGGTTATGGGGACTCGTAGCTCCTACAATGAGCAGTTCTTC
CASSSGVMGTRSSYNEQFF
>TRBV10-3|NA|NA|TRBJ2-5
TGTGCCATCAATGGCGGGGGCCGACAAGAGACCCAGTACTTC
CAINGGGRQETQYF